A single sample is the source of the 20 T cell receptor beta chains below, sequenced in a study of blood T cell repertoires in COVID-19. The method was immunoSEQ multiplex PCR; TCRdb's version includes in-frame clones alone and lacks a portion of them. Of a few hundred thousand clones in the sample, around 91% were seen once. The specimen sequenced was peripheral blood. The receptors derive from a woman aged 60-70 years with acute or convalescent COVID-19.

The V call is TRBV28, the J call TRBJ1-2, with TRBD1 identical over 10 bases. Germline values: CDR1 MDHEN, CDR2 SYDVKM. There are 18 residues in the CDR3. V trimming: 4 bases; J trimming: 2 bases; junction bases outside the gene matches: 13. The CDR3 region has the DNA TGTGCCAGCAGTTCAGTCCCCGGGACAGGGGAGGGAAACTATGGCTACACCTTC. This encodes CASSSVPGTGEGNYGYTF.

This chain joins TRBV9 and TRBJ2-1; D remains ambiguous. CDR1 SGDLS and CDR2 YYNGEE come from the germline V gene. The CDR3 length is 16 residues. V was clipped by 0 bases and J by 2 bases, with 12 bases between them. The CDR3 sequence: CASSVGFSPTYNEQFF. The CDR3 DNA reads as TGTGCCAGCAGCGTAGGGTTTTCTCCTACCTACAATGAGCAGTTCTTC.

The rearrangement links TRBV5-8 to TRBJ1-5; D ambiguous. The V end was cut by 1 base, the J end by 1 base, with 18 bases between. Germline values: CDR1 SGHTS, CDR2 YDEGEE. The CDR3 is made up of 18 amino acids. DNA of the CDR3: TGTGCCAGCAGCTTGCGTCCCCCGGGATTCCAGAGCAATCAGCCCCAGCATTTT. This codes for CASSLRPPGFQSNQPQHF. The whole variable domain, remainder taken from reference TRBV5-8 and TRBJ1-5, is EAGVTQSPTHLIKTRGQQATLRCSPISGHTSVYWYQQALGLGLQFLLWYDEGEERNRGNFPPRFSGRQFPNYSSELNVNALELEDSALYLCASSLRPPGFQSNQPQHFGDGTRLSIL.

V is TRBV9 and J is TRBJ2-2; 8 bases align to TRBD1. The length of the CDR3 is 14 residues. Trimming removed 6 bases from V and 0 bases from J; junction bases left unmatched: 1. In germline, CDR1 is SGDLS, CDR2 YYNGEE. For the CDR3, the DNA is TGTGCCAGCAAACAGGGGGCGAACACCGGGGAGCTGTTTTTT. This gives the protein CASKQGANTGELFF.

In this sample, this clone turned up a few times. This chain connects TRBV23-1 to TRBJ2-7; D unresolved. TRBV23-1 carries the ORF label, with uncertain function. V lost 1 base and J lost 3, with 7 bases in between. This CDR3 spans 13 amino acids. The CDR3 bases are TGCGCCAGCAGTCAATGGTACAGCTACGAGCAGTACTTC. It is translated as CASSQWYSYEQYF.

The chain joins TRBV6-6 to TRBJ1-6, with 7 bases fitting TRBD1. Germline trimming cut 7 bases from V and 0 bases from J; bases unmatched to any gene: 9. Germline V CDR1 and CDR2: MNHNY, SVGAGI (reference sequence). This CDR3 comprises 17 residues. Here the CDR3 reads CASIRQGQLSYNSPLHF. The CDR3 DNA is TGTGCCAGCATTCGACAGGGCCAACTCTCCTATAATTCACCCCTCCACTTT.

The chain has TRBV19 and TRBJ1-5; D is unresolved. The germline V gene has CDR1 LNHDA and CDR2 SQIVND (reference sequence). This CDR3 region has 13 residues. V lost 3 bases, J lost 5 bases, and 8 bases lay in between. The CDR3 sequence: CASSIDGDQPQHF. For the CDR3, the DNA is TGTGCCAGTAGTATTGACGGAGATCAGCCCCAGCATTTT.

This clone was seen a single time. The CDR3 region has the DNA TGTGCCAGTAGTATGATGGCAGGGGGCACAGATACGCAGTATTTT. Translation: CASSMMAGGTDTQYF. The chain couples TRBV19 to TRBJ2-3; perhaps TRBD1 as D (6 bases). The CDR3 is 15 amino acids. The germline CDR1 and CDR2 sequences are LNHDA and SQIVND (reference sequence). Trimming shortened V by 3 bases and J by 1 base, and 11 bases separated the two germline ends.

V gene TRBV4-2 combines with J gene TRBJ1-4, with unresolved D. Germline V gene sequence: CDR1 LGHNA, CDR2 YNFKEQ. With 0 bases removed from V and 7 bases from J, the gap between germline ends came to 12 bases. CDR3 length: 15 amino acids. CDR3 sequence reads: CASSQEGFGSEKLFF. CDR3 in DNA: TGTGCCAGCAGCCAAGAAGGGTTTGGGAGTGAAAAACTGTTTTTT.

The chain links TRBV11-2 to TRBJ2-7; D possibly corresponds to TRBD2 (6 bases). V lost 5 bases and J 2 bases, leaving 19 bases between the germline ends. CDR1 and CDR2 (germline): SGHAT, FQNNGV. CDR3 size: 16 residues. CDR3: CASSALRGEDAYEQYF. In DNA, the CDR3 is TGTGCCAGCAGCGCACTGAGAGGGGAGGACGCCTACGAGCAGTACTTC.

The chain employs TRBV9 and TRBJ2-1, with TRBD2 identical over 9 bases. CDR1 is SGDLS and CDR2 is YYNGEE in the germline V gene. Unmatched junction bases numbered 3, after V lost 4 bases and J lost 4 bases. The CDR3 is made up of 14 amino acids. The CDR3 DNA sequence: TGTGCCAGCAGCATTAGCGGGAGTTACAATGAGCAGTTCTTC. Protein product: CASSISGSYNEQFF. Supplemented by reference TRBV9 and TRBJ2-1, the full variable domain reads DSGVTQTPKHLITATGQRVTLRCSPRSGDLSVYWYQQSLDQGLQFLIQYYNGEERAKGNILERFSAQQFPDLHSELNLSSLELGDSALYFCASSISGSYNEQFFGPGTRLTVL.

This clone came up once. CDR3 loop: CASSLLRYNEKLFF. The CDR3, as DNA: TGTGCCAGCAGCTTACTTCGGTATAATGAAAAACTGTTTTTT. The V call is TRBV11-2, the J call TRBJ1-4; D is ambiguous. The V gene lost 2 bases and the J gene lost 4 bases, with 8 bases spanning the gap. The germline V gene encodes CDR1 SGHAT and CDR2 FQNNGV. The CDR3 runs to 14 residues.

This chain uses TRBV28 with TRBJ2-3, with D unclear. V gave up 3 bases and J gave up 15 bases, with 16 bases separating them. Germline V gene data show CDR1 as MDHEN and CDR2 as SYDVKM. The CDR3 consists of 12 residues. CDR3 region: CASSFRQRPNYF. The CDR3 DNA reads TGTGCCAGCAGTTTTAGGCAGAGGCCCAACTATTTT.

This clone was picked up a small number of times. The CDR3 DNA is TGTGCCACCAGCGTTCAGGATCAGCCCCAGCATTTT. Translation: CATSVQDQPQHF. The J gene is TRBJ1-5, the V gene TRBV15; no definite D call. The CDR3 has 12 amino acids. Germline CDR1 and CDR2: LNHNV and YYDKDF (reference sequence). The V end lost 5 bases, the J end lost 5 bases, and 7 bases lay between the germline ends.

Details on this clone: Other DNA sequences in the same sample also yield this CDR3. The CDR3 sequence: CASSSSSYNEQFF. The CDR3 DNA sequence: TGTGCCAGCAGTTCGTCCTCCTACAATGAGCAGTTCTTC. The chain is built from TRBV7-2 and TRBJ2-1; D remains unclear. Germline values: CDR1 SGHTA, CDR2 FQGNSA. The CDR3 has 13 amino acids. Trimming cost V 6 bases and J 0 bases, with 6 bases left between them.

The chain combines TRBV4-1 with TRBJ1-4; 7 bases agree with TRBD1. Trimming took 2 bases from V and 12 from J; bases not matched to a gene: 9. Germline V gene lookup returns CDR1 MGHRA and CDR2 YSYEKL. The CDR3 runs to 14 residues. The CDR3 region is CASSQPGQKKELFF. The DNA of the CDR3 is TGCGCCAGCAGCCAACCGGGACAGAAGAAGGAACTGTTTTTT.

The gene calls are TRBV7-3 and TRBJ2-3, with 8 bases aligning to TRBD1. V lost 3 bases, J lost 2 bases, and 4 bases stayed unmatched. Germline values: CDR1 SGHTA, CDR2 FQGTGA. The CDR3 is made up of 15 amino acids. In DNA form, the CDR3 reads TGTGCCAGCAGCTTTGGACAGGGAAACACAGATACGCAGTATTTT. It yields the protein CASSFGQGNTDTQYF.

J is TRBJ2-5 and V is TRBV19; the match to TRBD1 covers 9 bases. V lost 5 bases, J lost 6 bases, and 4 bases stayed unmatched. This CDR3 has 13 amino acids. Germline V CDR1 and CDR2: LNHDA, SQIVND (reference sequence). The CDR3 nucleotides are TGTGCCAGTAGTCCACAGGGGGCGCAGACCCAGTACTTC. It encodes CASSPQGAQTQYF.

Here the CDR3 reads CSTRQGAFYEQYF. The CDR3 region has the DNA TGCAGCACGCGACAGGGGGCTTTCTACGAGCAGTACTTC. The genes are TRBV29-1 and TRBJ2-7, with 10 nucleotides matching TRBD1. The CDR3 has 13 amino acids. The J segment lost 3 bases and the V segment lost 8 bases, leaving 7 bases of the junction unmatched. Germline V gives CDR1 SQVTM, CDR2 ANQGSEA.

The chain uses TRBV28 and TRBJ2-7; 7 positions agree with TRBD2. The CDR3 totals 15 residues. J was trimmed by 0 bases and V by 3 bases; bases with no gene match: 5. Germline lookup yields CDR1 MDHEN and CDR2 SYDVKM. DNA of the CDR3: TGTGCCAGCAGTTTCTGGCGGGAGACCTCCTACGAGCAGTACTTC. It codes for CASSFWRETSYEQYF.